Here is one T cell receptor beta chain with its context. CDR1 is SGDLS and CDR2 is YYNGEE in the germline V gene. CDR3 size: 13 residues. With 6 bases removed from V and 4 bases from J, the gap between germline ends came to 13 bases. This sample is drawn from a study of T cell responses to AZD1222 COVID-19 vaccine. Only in-frame clones appear in the TCRdb table, and some are missing; sequencing was by immunoSEQ multiplex PCR. Counted here are about 120,000 clones, approximately 90% occurring once; the ten biggest clones make up roughly 2.7%. The receptor's source is an adult who received the AZD1222 COVID-19 vaccine. The chain employs TRBV9 and TRBJ1-1; the D is unclear. The source material was peripheral blood, sampled 28 days after the second AZD1222 dose. The CDR3 DNA reads as TGTGCCAGCAATAAGGGTTGGACCACTGAAGCTTTCTTT. It translates to CASNKGWTTEAFF.